Included here is one TCR beta chain sequence, with context. This entry belongs to a study of control samples from healthy donors and cancer patients. The CDR3 length is 14 residues. The V gene's germline CDR1 is SGHRS and CDR2 YFSETQ. Trimming took 4 bases from V and 3 from J, leaving 11 bases between them. Profiled with immunoSEQ multiplex PCR; TCRdb holds only in-frame clones, not every one. Among about 130,000 clones, roughly 94% were seen once, and the ten largest hold 13% to 15%. This clonotype originated in a man aged 55 to 70 with colorectal cancer. The genes are TRBV5-1 and TRBJ2-1, with D perhaps TRBD1 (6 bases). Sample: PBMCs. CDR3 coding DNA: TGCGCCAGCAGCACCGGGACAAACTACAATGAGCAGTTCTTC. As protein: CASSTGTNYNEQFF.